One and the same sample provided the 9 T cell receptor beta chains below, sequenced in a study of beta chain features in type 1 diabetes. Of the isolated RNA, all was reverse transcribed, and so the sequenced material was expressed TCRB transcripts. The protocol was immunoSEQ multiplex PCR, while the TCRdb copy is restricted to in-frame clones and leaves out a portion. The table lists 810,000 or so clones, 15% to 20% of them singletons, with 0.023% in the top ten. Sequences were obtained from naive CD4+ T cells from blood. Receptors originate from a woman aged 18-35 years in good health.

The V gene is TRBV5-1, the J gene TRBJ2-6; 9 nucleotides agree with TRBD1. The CDR3 spans 17 residues. The junction had 6 bases not matched to a gene; V was cut back by 3 bases and J by 2 bases. In germline, CDR1 is SGHRS, CDR2 YFSETQ. CDR3 protein: CASSSGQGITGANVLTF. The CDR3, as DNA: TGCGCCAGCAGCTCAGGACAGGGGATTACTGGGGCCAACGTCCTGACTTTC.

The chain joins TRBV7-2 to TRBJ2-1, with TRBD1 identical over 8 bases. Germline CDR1 and CDR2: SGHTA and FQGNSA. There are 16 residues in the CDR3. Trimming removed 4 bases from V and 1 base from J; junction bases left unmatched: 6. CDR3 coding DNA: TGTGCCAGCAGCTCCAGACAGGGGAGATCCTACAATGAGCAGTTCTTC. Translating it yields CASSSRQGRSYNEQFF.

The chain recombines TRBV6-1 with TRBJ2-2, with 7 bases identical to TRBD1. The germline V gene has CDR1 MNHNS and CDR2 SASEGT. The CDR3 loop spans 15 amino acids. Losses at the gene ends were 6 bases for V and 4 bases for J; bases not matched to a gene: 8. The CDR3 DNA reads TGTGCCAGCAGCCCTAGGGGGCCGGGCACCGGGGAGCTGTTTTTT. Its translation is CASSPRGPGTGELFF.

The chain joins TRBV5-6 to TRBJ1-2, with 7 bases fitting TRBD1. Germline V gives CDR1 SGHDT, CDR2 YYEEEE. The trim removed 0 bases at V and 4 bases at J, leaving 3 bases unmatched. The CDR3 consists of 14 residues. The CDR3 DNA sequence: TGTGCCAGCAGCTTGGAGGCAGGGGGCTATGGCTACACCTTC. Protein: CASSLEAGGYGYTF.

The genes are TRBV21-1 and TRBJ2-5. TRBV21-1 is a known pseudogene. The CDR3 contains 15 residues. CDR3 sequence (DNA): TGTGCCAGCAGCAAAGATGCCCGGACCCAAGAGACCCAGTACTTC. It codes for CASSKDARTQETQYF.

The rearrangement joins TRBV5-1 to TRBJ2-2, with a weak D call TRBD2 (5 bases). The germline V gene has CDR1 SGHRS and CDR2 YFSETQ. CDR3 size: 17 residues. V was cut by 5 bases and J by 0 bases, with 17 bases left in between. The CDR3 sequence is CASREERRITNTGELFF. The CDR3, as DNA: TGCGCCAGCAGGGAGGAAAGACGGATTACGAACACCGGGGAGCTGTTTTTT. The whole variable domain, filled in from reference TRBV5-1 and TRBJ2-2, reads KAGVTQTPRYLIKTRGQQVTLSCSPISGHRSVSWYQQTPGQGLQFLFEYFSETQRNKGNFPGRFSGRQFSNSRSEMNVSTLELGDSALYLCASREERRITNTGELFFGEGSRLTVL.

This rearrangement joins TRBV7-9 to TRBJ2-1; possibly TRBD1 for D (6 bases). The CDR3 length is 14 residues. CDR1 is SEHNR and CDR2 is FQNEAQ in the germline V gene (reference sequence). Trimming cost V 4 bases and J 6 bases, with 13 bases left between them. This CDR3 reads CASSSRQAFNEQFF. For the CDR3, the DNA is TGTGCCAGCAGCTCCCGACAGGCCTTCAATGAGCAGTTCTTC.

On this clone itself: The same CDR3 can be traced to other DNA sequences in this sample. The chain links TRBV9 to TRBJ2-2; unclear D gene. The CDR3 is 14 amino acids. The V and J ends lost 0 bases and 1 base respectively, with 4 bases between them. Germline loops: CDR1 SGDLS, CDR2 YYNGEE. Written as DNA, the CDR3 is TGTGCCAGCAGCGTAGTGGGGAACACCGGGGAGCTGTTTTTT. This codes for CASSVVGNTGELFF.

As to this clone: The same CDR3 also results from other DNA sequences found in this sample. This chain connects TRBV5-4 to TRBJ2-1; TRBD2 matches 7 bases. CDR3 length: 14 residues. With 5 bases clipped from V and 1 base from J, the junction kept 3 bases outside the gene matches. In germline, CDR1 is SGHNT, CDR2 YYREEE (reference sequence). The CDR3 sequence: CASRAGGSYNEQFF. CDR3 in DNA: TGTGCCAGCAGGGCCGGGGGGTCCTACAATGAGCAGTTCTTC.